This TCR beta chain was documented in a study of CD4+ T cells in melanoma. Study-level results: A reported correlation linked neoantigen-specific CD4+ T cells to CD8+, macrophage and B cell function. Neoantigen-specific CD4+ T cells in melanoma reportedly had diverse differentiation states.

Some clones are missing from TCRdb's copy, which holds only in-frame ones; the method was immunoSEQ multiplex PCR. Found here are about 21,000 clones, over 75% of them singletons; the top ten hold 9.7%. As for this clone: The antigen is undetermined.

This TCR derives from a human donor with melanoma.

CDR3 DNA sequence: TGTGCCAGCAGATTTAGCGGGGCCAACGAGCAGTACTTC. Translation gives CASRFSGANEQYF. The chain joins TRBV5-4 to TRBJ2-7; 8 nucleotides align to TRBD2. Germline V gives CDR1 SGHNT, CDR2 YYREEE (reference sequence). The CDR3 is made up of 13 amino acids. J gave up 5 bases and V 5 bases, and 6 bases lay outside the gene matches.